This TCR beta chain comes out of a study of T cell responses to AZD1222 COVID-19 vaccine. Generated by immunoSEQ multiplex PCR, the TCRdb table keeps only in-frame clones and is missing some. The table shows about 110,000 clones, with around nine tenths occurring only once. Findings and limits, study-wide: Baseline testing showed seropositivity in only a handful of AZD1222 recipients.

Germline CDR1 MNHEY, CDR2 SVGAGI. Deletions cut 6 bases from V and 1 base from J, with 16 bases between. The CDR3 runs 15 residues. With regard to this clone: Its specificity is unknown.

This sequence originates from an adult who received the AZD1222 COVID-19 vaccine. Sequenced material: peripheral blood, taken 28 days after the second AZD1222 dose. The chain combines TRBV6-5 with TRBJ2-7, with D perhaps TRBD2 (6 bases). The CDR3 region has the DNA TGTGCCAGCAGCAGCAACGGGAGAGCTTCCTACGAGCAGTACTTC. Amino acid sequence: CASSSNGRASYEQYF.